Listed below are T cell receptor beta chains from one sample, sequenced in a study of identical twins. TCRdb called the 5' RACE reads again in MiXCR, with one record for every CDR3 protein. Here the sample spans a few hundred thousand distinct CDR3 sequences, over 8.5% being singletons. The sample was also reused in another study, on yellow fever vaccine responses in identical twins.

The sequenced material came from PBMCs. These TCRs come from a young woman in good health. Each CDR3 is given without its conserved first and last residue.

v_call	j_call	cdr3_aa
TRBV15	TRBJ2-3	ATSNGLRGTDTQY
TRBV9	TRBJ1-2	ASSLEFSRDRGTYGYT
TRBV20-1	TRBJ2-1	SAQLGPPLSGDEQF
TRBV25-1	TRBJ1-6	ASRGDRGSYNSPLH
TRBV28	TRBJ2-3	ASSPVWGRAEEPTDTQY
TRBV27	TRBJ2-7	ASSLLATGAPYEQY
TRBV11-2	TRBJ2-7	ASSAGTDDYEQY
TRBV2	TRBJ2-4	ASSESRQGRNIQY
TRBV12-3/TRBV12-4	TRBJ2-4	ASSFKDKGNIQY
TRBV19	TRBJ1-2	AIRGSPPNGHGYT
TRBV6-1	TRBJ2-7	ASRSTGTGPYEQY
TRBV7-2	TRBJ2-1	ASSPPGQGNNEQF
TRBV6-5	TRBJ2-3	ASSYSGPWTDTQY
TRBV11-2	TRBJ1-1	ASSSNGPTWEDTEAF
TRBV12-3/TRBV12-4	TRBJ1-1	ASSTGTGGGNTEAF
TRBV7-2	TRBJ2-1	ASSRVAGGLNEQF
TRBV7-9	TRBJ2-2	ALGGLAGRTGELF
TRBV3-1	TRBJ2-1	ASSSYAGLGPNEQF
TRBV9	TRBJ2-1	ASSVDPGTSAPRDNEQF
TRBV7-2	TRBJ2-5	ASSSQRSGETQY
TRBV7-9	TRBJ1-5	ASSLDRRTGVQPQH
TRBV20-1	TRBJ1-6	SAGQGYSPLH
TRBV7-6	TRBJ2-1	ASSLITGGLNEQF
TRBV7-9	TRBJ2-5	ASSLGPPGETQY
TRBV3-1	TRBJ2-3	ASSQDPSGLTQY
TRBV5-4	TRBJ2-7	ASSPPGGTSGDEQY
TRBV2	TRBJ2-3	ASSVSQTTDTQY
TRBV6-6	TRBJ1-1	ATKREGTEAF
TRBV4-1	TRBJ2-7	ASSQEFSGSYEQY
TRBV5-1	TRBJ2-2	ASSFKGTDTGELF
TRBV12-3/TRBV12-4	TRBJ1-4	ASKNREYNEKLF
TRBV7-9	TRBJ1-5	ASSLRRGVNQPQH
TRBV6-2/TRBV6-3	TRBJ1-1	ASQDGDTEAF
TRBV20-1	TRBJ1-2	SAPGRGDYGYT
TRBV6-1	TRBJ2-5	ASSPTVEETQY
TRBV7-9	TRBJ2-1	ASSLYYVDEQF
TRBV30	TRBJ2-4	AWTLGLAGGLAKNIQY
TRBV29-1	TRBJ2-3	SVVLSGGSSTDTQY
TRBV7-2	TRBJ2-2	ASSLPLSAPNTGELF
TRBV12-3/TRBV12-4	TRBJ2-1	ASRTLAGGIYNEQF
TRBV4-3	TRBJ2-1	ASSQDPGREGNEQF
TRBV20-1	TRBJ2-1	SATTSSSGF
TRBV19	TRBJ2-5	ASSIEAVPGTQY
TRBV20-1	TRBJ2-7	SARKHDRKRYEQY
TRBV7-9	TRBJ2-2	ASSLAWGLNTGELF
TRBV12-3/TRBV12-4	TRBJ2-5	ASSTTGTGGWETQY
TRBV4-1	TRBJ1-2	ASSQVLKGKVGFGYT
TRBV27	TRBJ2-3	ASSNSGRTTDTQY
TRBV20-1	TRBJ2-1	SANNRDWGGGEQF
TRBV18	TRBJ2-2	ASSRLTGNTGELF
TRBV4-2	TRBJ1-5	ASSQDPGAIREPQH
TRBV9	TRBJ2-4	ASSTQGQGGSKNIQY